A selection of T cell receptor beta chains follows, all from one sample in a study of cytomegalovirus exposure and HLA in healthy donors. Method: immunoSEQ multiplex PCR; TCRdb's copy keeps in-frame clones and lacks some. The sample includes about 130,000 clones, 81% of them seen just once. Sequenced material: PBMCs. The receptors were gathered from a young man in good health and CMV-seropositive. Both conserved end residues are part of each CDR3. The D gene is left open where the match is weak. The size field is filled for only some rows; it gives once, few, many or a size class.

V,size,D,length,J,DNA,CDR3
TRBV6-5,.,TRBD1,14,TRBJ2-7,TGTGCCAGCAGTTTGGACAGGGTATCTCGCGAGCAGTACTTC,CASSLDRVSREQYF
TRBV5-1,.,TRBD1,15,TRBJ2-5,TGCGCCAGCAGCGGGATGGGTGACAGGGAGGAGACCCAGTACTTC,CASSGMGDREETQYF
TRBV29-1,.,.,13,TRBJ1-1,TGCAGCGTTGACGCGGACAAAAACACTGAAGCTTTCTTT,CSVDADKNTEAFF
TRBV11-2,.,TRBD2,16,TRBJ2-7,TGTGCCAGCAGCCCAATACCGGGACTAGCGGGGGGGCCTCTGTACTTC,CASSPIPGLAGGPLYF
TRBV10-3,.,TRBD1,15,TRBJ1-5,TGTGCCATCAGTGAGTCGAGGGAAAAAGGACAGGGGCTACATTTT,CAISESREKGQGLHF
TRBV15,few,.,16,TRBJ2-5,TGTGCCACCAGCTCCTCTGGGGGGGCTTACCAAGAGACCCAGTACTTC,CATSSSGGAYQETQYF
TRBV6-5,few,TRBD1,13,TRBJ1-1,TGTGCCAGCAGTTATGACAGGGGGCTTGAAGCTTTCTTT,CASSYDRGLEAFF
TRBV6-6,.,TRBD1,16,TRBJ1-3,TGTGCCAGCTCACAATCGACAGGGTCTTCAGGAAACACCATATATTTT,CASSQSTGSSGNTIYF
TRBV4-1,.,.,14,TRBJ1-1,TGCGCCAGCAGCCAAGTTCATCAGGGTTTCAACCCTTTCTTT,CASSQVHQGFNPFF
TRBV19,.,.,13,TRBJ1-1,TGTGCCAGCATACCACCCGTTGGGGAGGCAGCTTTCTTT,CASIPPVGEAAFF
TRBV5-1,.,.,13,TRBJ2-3,TGCGCCAGCAGCTTGGGGACAACAGATACGCAGTATTTT,CASSLGTTDTQYF
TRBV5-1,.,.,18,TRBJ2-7,TGCGCCAGCAGCTTGCGGCCCGAGGAACGCGGGGTCACCTACGAGCAGTACTTC,CASSLRPEERGVTYEQYF
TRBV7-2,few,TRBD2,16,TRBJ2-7,TGTGCCAGCAGCTTACGGACTAGCGGGAGGGCCTTCGAGCAGTACTTC,CASSLRTSGRAFEQYF
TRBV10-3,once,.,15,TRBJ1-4,TGTGCCATCAGTGAGACACAGGGAACTAATGAAAAACTGTTTTTT,CAISETQGTNEKLFF
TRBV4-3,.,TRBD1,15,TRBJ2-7,TGCGCCAGCAGCCAAGAACAGGGGTCAGCCTACGAGCAGTACTTC,CASSQEQGSAYEQYF
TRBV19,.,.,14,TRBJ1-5,TGTGCCAGTAGTAGGGGGGGGTGGGGTCAGCCCCAGCATTTT,CASSRGGWGQPQHF
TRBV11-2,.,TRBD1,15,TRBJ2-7,TGTGCCAGCAGCCTAAGGACAGGGCGTCCCTACGAGCAGTACTTC,CASSLRTGRPYEQYF
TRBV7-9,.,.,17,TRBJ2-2,TGTGCCAGCAGCTTAGTGAGGTCTTTTGCGAACACCGGGGAGCTGTTTTTT,CASSLVRSFANTGELFF
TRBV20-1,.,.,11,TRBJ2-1,TGCAGTGCTTCACAGGGAATGGAGCAGTTCTTC,CSASQGMEQFF
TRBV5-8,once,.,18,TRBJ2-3,TGTGCCAGCATCCCTTTAGGGCGGGAACCTCCTCGCGCAGATACGCAGTATTTT,CASIPLGREPPRADTQYF
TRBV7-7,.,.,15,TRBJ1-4,TGTGCCAGCAGCCGGGCCCGGGGGGCTAATGAAAAACTGTTTTTT,CASSRARGANEKLFF
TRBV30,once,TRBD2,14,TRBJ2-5,TGTGCCTGGAGTAGACTAGCCCGACCAGGGTCCCAGTACTTC,CAWSRLARPGSQYF
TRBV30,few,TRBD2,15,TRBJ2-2,TGTGCCTGGAGTGCGGGAGGGCTTGACACCGGGGAGCTGTTTTTT,CAWSAGGLDTGELFF
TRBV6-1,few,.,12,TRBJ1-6,TGTGCCAGCAGTGAGACATCTGGCACCCTCCACTTT,CASSETSGTLHF
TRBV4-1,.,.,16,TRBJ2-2,TGCGCCAGCAGCCAAGGGGTGCGGGCTGGGTCCGGGGAGCTGTTTTTT,CASSQGVRAGSGELFF
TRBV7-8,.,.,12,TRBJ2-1,TGTGCCAGCAGCTTACCGGACAATGAGCAGTTCTTC,CASSLPDNEQFF
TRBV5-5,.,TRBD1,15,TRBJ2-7,TGTGCCAGCAGCTCCACAGGGGGCGCTGGCTACGAGCAGTACTTC,CASSSTGGAGYEQYF
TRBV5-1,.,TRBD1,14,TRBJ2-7,TGCGCCAGCAGCTTCGGCGGACAGGGCAGCGAGCAGTACTTC,CASSFGGQGSEQYF
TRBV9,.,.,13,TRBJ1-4,TGTGCCAGCAGCGGACAGGTTGAGGAAAAACTGTTTTTT,CASSGQVEEKLFF
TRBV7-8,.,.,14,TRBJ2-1,TGTGCCAGCAGCTACCGAGAGTCCTACAATGAGCAGTTCTTC,CASSYRESYNEQFF
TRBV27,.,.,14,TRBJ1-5,TGTGCCAGCAGTTTTCGGGGGGACAATCAGCCCCAGCATTTT,CASSFRGDNQPQHF
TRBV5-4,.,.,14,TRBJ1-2,TGTGCCAGCAGCCGAGATACAGGGCCCTATGGCTACACCTTC,CASSRDTGPYGYTF
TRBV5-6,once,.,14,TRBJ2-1,TGTGCCAGCAGCTTGGGGCAGGGCTCCAATGAGCAGTTCTTC,CASSLGQGSNEQFF
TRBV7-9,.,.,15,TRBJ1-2,TGTGCCAGCAGCGCACAGGGTTTTTTCGCCTATGGCTACACCTTC,CASSAQGFFAYGYTF
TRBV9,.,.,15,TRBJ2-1,TGTGCCAGCAGCCCGGTGACAGACCCCTACAATGAGCAGTTCTTC,CASSPVTDPYNEQFF
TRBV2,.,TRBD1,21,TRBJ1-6,TGTGCCAGCAGTCCCCCTCAACCCGGGACAGGGGCTAGGTCCTATAATTCACCCCTCCACTTT,CASSPPQPGTGARSYNSPLHF
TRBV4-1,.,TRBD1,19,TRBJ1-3,TGCGCCAGCAGCCAAGATCCCGACAGGGGTAGGGCATCTGGAAACACCATATATTTT,CASSQDPDRGRASGNTIYF
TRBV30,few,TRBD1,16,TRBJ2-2,TGTGCCTGGAGCCAGTTAGGGACAGGGGACACCGGGGAGCTGTTTTTT,CAWSQLGTGDTGELFF
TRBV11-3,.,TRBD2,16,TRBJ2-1,TGTGCCAGCAGCTTAGAAGGCGGGAGGGCGGACGGTGAGCAGTTCTTC,CASSLEGGRADGEQFF
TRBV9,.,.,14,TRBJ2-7,TGTGCCAGCAGCGCCGGGGAGCGGAGCTACGAGCAGTACTTC,CASSAGERSYEQYF
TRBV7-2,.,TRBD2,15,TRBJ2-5,TGTGCCAGCAGCTTAGTAGCGGGACCCCAAGAGACCCAGTACTTC,CASSLVAGPQETQYF
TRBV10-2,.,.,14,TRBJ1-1,TGCGCCAGCAGTGATCGGCAGGACTACACTGAAGCTTTCTTT,CASSDRQDYTEAFF
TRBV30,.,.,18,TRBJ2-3,TGTGCCGGGTACGGGGGTTCTGCGGCTTTACCCGGTAGCGGTACGCAGTATTTT,CAGYGGSAALPGSGTQYF
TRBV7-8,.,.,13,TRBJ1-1,TGTGCCAGCAACTCCCTAGACAGCCCTATCGCTTTCTTT,CASNSLDSPIAFF
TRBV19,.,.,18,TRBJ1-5,TGTGCCAGTAGTGTCTCAGAGGGGGGGTATCGTAGCAATCAGCCCCAGCATTTT,CASSVSEGGYRSNQPQHF
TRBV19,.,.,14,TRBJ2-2,TGTGCCAGTAGTATTAGGCGGGGTATCGGGGAGCTGTTTTTT,CASSIRRGIGELFF
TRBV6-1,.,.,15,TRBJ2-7,TGTGCCAGCAGTTTAATCGCGGGACAGAACTACGAGCAGTACTTC,CASSLIAGQNYEQYF
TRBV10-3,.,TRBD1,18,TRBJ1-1,TGTGCCATCAGCAAGGGCAAAGGGTGGACAGGGAGGGACACTGAAGCTTTCTTT,CAISKGKGWTGRDTEAFF
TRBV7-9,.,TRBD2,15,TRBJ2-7,TGTGCCAGCAGCTCGACTAGCGGGACAATGTACGAGCAGTACTTC,CASSSTSGTMYEQYF
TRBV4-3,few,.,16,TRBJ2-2,TGCGCCAGCAGCCAAGACCAATGGAGTAACACCGGGGAGCTGTTTTTT,CASSQDQWSNTGELFF
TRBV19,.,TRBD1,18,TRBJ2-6,TGTGCCAGTAGTATTTACCCGGACAGGGGGCCAGGGGCCAACGTCCTGACTTTC,CASSIYPDRGPGANVLTF
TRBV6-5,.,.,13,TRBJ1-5,TGTGCCAGCAGTCCTCAGAGCAATCAGCCCCAGCATTTT,CASSPQSNQPQHF